The clone carrying this TCR beta chain was seen only a few times. Trimming removed 6 bases from V and 7 bases from J; junction bases left unmatched: 13. CDR3 length equals 15 residues. Germline V gene sequence: CDR1 MNHEY, CDR2 SVGAGI. The sample originates from a study of early T cells in non-severe SARS-CoV-2 infection. Unique molecular identifiers were added to individual cDNA molecules. In TCRdb, the 5' RACE reads were re-called with MiXCR into one record per CDR3 protein. Seen here are more than 80,000 distinct CDR3 sequences, approximately 15% observed once, and the top ten hold about 1.4%. The rearrangement joins TRBV6-5 to TRBJ2-7; TRBD1 matches at 9 bases. The sequenced material came from whole blood. This sequence originates from an adult who was a healthcare worker with PCR-confirmed SARS-CoV-2 infection or an uninfected control (not recorded which). The CDR3 nucleotides read TGTGCCAGCAGAAGGGACAGGGAGAAGGTGCGGGAGCAGTACTTC. Residues: CASRRDREKVREQYF.